These 22 T cell receptor beta chains were sequenced from one sample in a study of blood T cell repertoires in COVID-19. Profiled with immunoSEQ multiplex PCR; TCRdb holds only in-frame clones, not every one. The sample includes about 310,000 clones, roughly 87% of them seen just once. Sample: PBMCs or T cells enriched from blood (not recorded which). The receptors stem from a young woman who had recovered from COVID-19.

The chain has TRBV29-1 and TRBJ2-7; the match to TRBD1 covers 9 bases. The CDR3 covers 15 residues. Looked up from germline, CDR1 is SQVTM and CDR2 is ANQGSEA. V shed 4 bases, J shed 5 bases, and the junction held 12 bases outside the gene matches. CDR3 DNA: TGCAGCGTTGGCACCGGGACAGGGTTCCCAAACGAGCAGTACTTC. Translation: CSVGTGTGFPNEQYF.

V usage is TRBV4-2 and J usage is TRBJ2-6; 9 bases are shared with TRBD1. V lost 4 bases, J lost 2 bases, and 21 bases stayed unmatched. The germline gives CDR1 LGHNA, CDR2 YNFKEQ. The CDR3 contains 22 residues. The CDR3 DNA sequence: TGTGCCAGCAGCCCAACCACGACAGGGGGTAGCCACCCCCCCCCTGGGGCCAACGTCCTGACTTTC. Amino acid sequence: CASSPTTTGGSHPPPGANVLTF.

The chain uses TRBV4-2 and TRBJ1-1; 7 bases align to TRBD1. The CDR3 runs 13 residues. V was pared by 8 bases and J by 5 bases, with 8 bases of the junction left unmatched. CDR1 LGHNA and CDR2 YNFKEQ come from the germline V gene. CDR3 in amino acids: CASGEAGGTEAFF. CDR3 sequence (DNA): TGTGCCAGCGGGGAGGCAGGGGGTACTGAAGCTTTCTTT.

The chain has TRBV6-4 and TRBJ2-1; weak D call: TRBD2 (6 bases). The CDR3 runs to 15 residues. The germline V gene encodes CDR1 MRHNA and CDR2 SNTAGT. The V end lost 0 bases, the J end lost 8 bases, and 14 bases lay between the germline ends. The CDR3 loop is CASSDSAGPGDEQFF. The CDR3 coding sequence is TGTGCCAGCAGTGACTCGGCGGGACCCGGCGATGAGCAGTTCTTC.

The V and J genes are TRBV28 and TRBJ1-3; D unclear. The CDR3 spans 15 residues. V was trimmed by 1 base and J by 2 bases, leaving 9 bases between them. The germline V gene encodes CDR1 MDHEN and CDR2 SYDVKM. The CDR3 nucleotides are TGTGCCAGCAGTTTATATAGTGCCCCTGGAAACACCATATATTTT. Translation gives CASSLYSAPGNTIYF.

J is TRBJ1-1 and V is TRBV5-1; 7 nucleotides line up with TRBD1. This CDR3 spans 14 amino acids. The germline CDR1 and CDR2 sequences are SGHRS and YFSETQ. V gave up 4 bases and J gave up 6 bases; unmatched junction bases: 9. The DNA of the CDR3 is TGCGCCAGCAGCCGCCCGACAGGGAAGGCTGAAGCTTTCTTT. Its translation: CASSRPTGKAEAFF.

The chain employs TRBV7-9 and TRBJ1-1; weak D call: TRBD1 (6 bases). Germline V gene sequence: CDR1 SEHNR, CDR2 FQNEAQ (reference sequence). Trimming cost V 1 base and J 3 bases, with 12 bases left between them. The CDR3 has 15 residues. The CDR3 protein is CASSLVLPGDTEAFF. As DNA, the CDR3 is TGTGCCAGCAGCTTAGTCCTTCCAGGGGACACTGAAGCTTTCTTT. The variable domain in full, with the rest retrieved from reference TRBV7-9 and TRBJ1-1, is DTGVSQNPRHKITKRGQNVTFRCDPISEHNRLYWYRQTLGQGPEFLTYFQNEAQLEKSRLLSDRFSAERPKGSFSTLEIQRTEQGDSAMYLCASSLVLPGDTEAFFGQGTRLTVV.

The genes are TRBV28 and TRBJ1-1; D ambiguous. Trimming removed 6 bases from V and 6 bases from J, with 14 bases in between. The CDR3 is 13 residues long. Germline-derived CDR1 and CDR2 are MDHEN and SYDVKM. The CDR3 spells CASRVLEQPEAFF. CDR3 DNA: TGTGCCAGCAGGGTCTTAGAGCAACCTGAAGCTTTCTTT.

The rearrangement links TRBV25-1 to TRBJ1-2, with D tentatively TRBD1 (6 bases). The CDR3 spans 14 residues. CDR1 and CDR2 from the germline V gene are MGHDK and SYGVNS. V dropped 8 bases and J dropped 6 bases, with 19 bases sitting between them. The CDR3 loop is CASAPGGRVDGYTF. CDR3 bases: TGTGCCAGCGCCCCCGGGGGGCGCGTTGATGGCTACACCTTC.

This CDR3 is CASSQDRDRGNTGELFF. In DNA, the CDR3 is TGCGCCAGCAGCCAAGATCGGGACAGGGGGAACACCGGGGAGCTGTTTTTT. This chain joins TRBV4-3 and TRBJ2-2, with 10 bases identical to TRBD1. Losses at the gene ends were 0 bases for V and 1 base for J; bases not matched to a gene: 2. This CDR3 spans 17 amino acids. Looked up from germline, CDR1 is LGHNA and CDR2 is YSLEER.

The rearrangement uses TRBV19 and TRBJ1-2; the match to TRBD1 covers 9 bases. The J segment lost 7 bases and the V segment lost 3 bases, leaving 15 bases of the junction unmatched. CDR1 and CDR2 (germline): LNHDA, SQIVND (reference sequence). This CDR3 is built from 17 residues. The DNA of the CDR3 is TGTGCCAGTAGTATTGGAGGAGGGACAGGGAGAAGAGGTGGCTACACCTTC. Translated: CASSIGGGTGRRGGYTF.

V usage is TRBV9 and J usage is TRBJ1-5; D not resolved. The CDR3 extends over 15 amino acids. The germline CDR1 and CDR2 sequences are SGDLS and YYNGEE. Trimming took off 4 bases at V and 7 bases at J, with 18 bases between the two ends. The CDR3 reads CASSPSGINGQPQHF. CDR3 sequence (DNA): TGTGCCAGCAGCCCTAGTGGTATAAACGGGCAGCCCCAGCATTTT.

The chain uses TRBV28 and TRBJ1-2, with D tentatively TRBD1 (6 bases). CDR1 is MDHEN, CDR2 SYDVKM, per germline. The CDR3 has 14 amino acids. V lost 7 bases, J lost 4 bases, and 16 bases lay in between. CDR3 protein: CASNTGQSIYGYTF. CDR3 in DNA: TGTGCCAGCAATACCGGACAGTCTATCTATGGCTACACCTTC.

The genes are TRBV11-1 and TRBJ1-2; D gene uncertain. The V end lost 6 bases, the J end lost 4 bases, and 6 bases lay between the germline ends. The CDR3 totals 11 residues. Per the germline V gene, CDR1 is SGHAT and CDR2 is FQDESV (reference sequence). This CDR3 is CASRSGYGYTF. DNA for the CDR3: TGTGCCAGCAGAAGCGGCTATGGCTACACCTTC.

The chain uses TRBV7-2 and TRBJ2-3; 9 nucleotides agree with TRBD2. CDR3 length: 15 amino acids. The ends lost 6 bases at V and 3 bases at J; junction bases unmatched: 7. Germline V gene sequence: CDR1 SGHTA, CDR2 FQGNSA. CDR3 bases: TGTGCCAGCAGTGGGGCGGGGGGGATAACAGATACGCAGTATTTT. Its translation: CASSGAGGITDTQYF.

Only one count was recorded for this clone. This rearrangement joins TRBV28 to TRBJ2-1; no reliable D call. V was clipped by 10 bases and J by 3 bases, with 7 bases between them. The CDR3 runs to 11 residues. The germline V gene has CDR1 MDHEN and CDR2 SYDVKM. CDR3 in DNA: TGTGCCACCCGAGACTACAATGAGCAGTTCTTC. Translating gives CATRDYNEQFF.

This clone appeared many times. DNA of the CDR3: TGTGCCAGCAGTTTCGCACAGGGGGCAACTGAAGCTTTCTTT. Its translation is CASSFAQGATEAFF. The J gene is TRBJ1-1, the V gene TRBV6-2 or TRBV6-3; 9 nucleotides align to TRBD1. After removal of 4 bases from V and 5 bases from J, the junction contained 5 bases not matched to a gene. CDR1 and CDR2 (germline): MNHEY, SVGEGT. This CDR3 spans 14 amino acids.

The V gene is TRBV10-3, the J gene TRBJ2-1; 10 nucleotides line up with TRBD1. The V gene end was trimmed by 3 bases and the J gene end by 9 bases; junction bases not matched to a gene: 8. Germline lookup yields CDR1 ENHRY and CDR2 SYGVKD. The CDR3 contains 15 residues. The DNA of the CDR3 is TGTGCCATCAGTGAAAGAGACAGGGGGCTAAGTGAGCAGTTCTTC. Protein product: CAISERDRGLSEQFF.

The chain couples TRBV2 to TRBJ2-5; D may be TRBD2 (5 bases). V was pared by 7 bases and J by 5 bases, with 17 bases between. The length of the CDR3 is 14 residues. Germline V lookup: CDR1 SNHLY, CDR2 FYNNEI. The CDR3 DNA reads as TGTGCCAGCACGCTCGGCTCCGGGATGGAGACCCAGTACTTC. Protein sequence: CASTLGSGMETQYF.

The genes are TRBV4-2 and TRBJ1-2; 8 positions match TRBD1. The germline CDR1 and CDR2 sequences are LGHNA and YNFKEQ. The CDR3 length is 15 residues. Germline trimming cut 2 bases from V and 6 bases from J; bases unmatched to any gene: 8. DNA for the CDR3: TGTGCCAGCAGCCAACCGCCAGGGGGCCTCGATGGCTACACCTTC. Protein: CASSQPPGGLDGYTF.

J is TRBJ1-4 and V is TRBV6-5; D possibly corresponds to TRBD1 (6 bases). The CDR3 sequence is 15 residues long. Germline lookup yields CDR1 MNHEY and CDR2 SVGAGI. V was cut by 6 bases and J by 5 bases, with 16 bases left in between. The CDR3, as DNA: TGTGCCAGCAGACTCGGACAGTCAGAAAATGAAAAACTGTTTTTT. As protein: CASRLGQSENEKLFF.

The rearrangement links TRBV9 to TRBJ2-3; a weak D match, TRBD2 (6 bases). This CDR3 is built from 16 residues. Germline V CDR1 and CDR2: SGDLS, YYNGEE. Between the trimmed V and J ends, which lost 2 bases and 6 bases, there was a span of 19 bases. CDR3 bases: TGTGCCAGCAGCGTTAGTGGCGGGAATGTCGGGGATACGCAGTATTTT. Translation gives CASSVSGGNVGDTQYF.